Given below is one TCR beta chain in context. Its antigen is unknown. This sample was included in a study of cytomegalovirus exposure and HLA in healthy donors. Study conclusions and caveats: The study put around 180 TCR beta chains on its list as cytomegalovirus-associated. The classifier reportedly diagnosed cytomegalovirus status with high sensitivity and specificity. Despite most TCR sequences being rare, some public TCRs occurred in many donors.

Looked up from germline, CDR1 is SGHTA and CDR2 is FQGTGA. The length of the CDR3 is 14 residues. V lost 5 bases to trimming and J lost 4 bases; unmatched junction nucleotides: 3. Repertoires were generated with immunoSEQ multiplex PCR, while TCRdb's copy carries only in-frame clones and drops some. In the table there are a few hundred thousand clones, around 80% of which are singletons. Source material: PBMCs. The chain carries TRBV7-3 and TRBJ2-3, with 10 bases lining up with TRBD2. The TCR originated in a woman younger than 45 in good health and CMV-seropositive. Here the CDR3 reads CASSPGTSADTQYF. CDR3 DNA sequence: TGTGCCAGCAGCCCCGGGACTAGCGCAGATACGCAGTATTTT.